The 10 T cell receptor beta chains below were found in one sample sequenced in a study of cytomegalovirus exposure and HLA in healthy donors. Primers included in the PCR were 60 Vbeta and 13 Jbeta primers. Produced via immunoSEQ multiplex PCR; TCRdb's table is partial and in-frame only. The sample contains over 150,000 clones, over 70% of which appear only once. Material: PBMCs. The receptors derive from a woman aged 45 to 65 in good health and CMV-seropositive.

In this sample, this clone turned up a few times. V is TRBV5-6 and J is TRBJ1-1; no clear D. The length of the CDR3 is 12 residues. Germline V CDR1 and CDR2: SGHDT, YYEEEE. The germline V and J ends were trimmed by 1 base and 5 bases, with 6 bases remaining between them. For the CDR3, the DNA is TGTGCCAGCAGCTTGCGGGGAACTGAAGCTTTCTTT. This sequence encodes CASSLRGTEAFF.

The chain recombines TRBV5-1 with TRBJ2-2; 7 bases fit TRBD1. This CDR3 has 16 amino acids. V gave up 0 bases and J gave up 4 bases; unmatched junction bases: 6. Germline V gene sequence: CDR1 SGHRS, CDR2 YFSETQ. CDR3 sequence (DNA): TGCGCCAGCAGCTTGGCCCAGACAGGGCCCACCGGGGAGCTGTTTTTT. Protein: CASSLAQTGPTGELFF.

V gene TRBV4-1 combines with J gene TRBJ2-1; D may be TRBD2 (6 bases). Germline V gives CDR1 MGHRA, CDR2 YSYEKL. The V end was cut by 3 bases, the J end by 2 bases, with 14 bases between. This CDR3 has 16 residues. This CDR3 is CASSHLGLVTYNEQFF. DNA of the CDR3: TGCGCCAGCAGCCATCTGGGACTCGTCACCTACAATGAGCAGTTCTTC.

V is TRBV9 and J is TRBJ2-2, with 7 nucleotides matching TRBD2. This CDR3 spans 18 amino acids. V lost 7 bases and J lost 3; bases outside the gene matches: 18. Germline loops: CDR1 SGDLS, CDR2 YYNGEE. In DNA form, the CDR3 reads TGTGCCAGCGCCTCGCTACTTGGGAGGGCCGGGGACACCGGGGAGCTGTTTTTT. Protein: CASASLLGRAGDTGELFF.

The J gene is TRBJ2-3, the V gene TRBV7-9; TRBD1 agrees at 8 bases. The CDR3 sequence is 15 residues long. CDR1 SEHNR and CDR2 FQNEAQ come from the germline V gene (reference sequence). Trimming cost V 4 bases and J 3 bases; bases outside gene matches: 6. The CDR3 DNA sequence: TGTGCCAGCAGCTCCCCCCACAGGGGGACAGATACGCAGTATTTT. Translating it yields CASSSPHRGTDTQYF. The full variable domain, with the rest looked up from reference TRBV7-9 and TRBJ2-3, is DTGVSQNPRHKITKRGQNVTFRCDPISEHNRLYWYRQTLGQGPEFLTYFQNEAQLEKSRLLSDRFSAERPKGSFSTLEIQRTEQGDSAMYLCASSSPHRGTDTQYFGPGTRLTVL.

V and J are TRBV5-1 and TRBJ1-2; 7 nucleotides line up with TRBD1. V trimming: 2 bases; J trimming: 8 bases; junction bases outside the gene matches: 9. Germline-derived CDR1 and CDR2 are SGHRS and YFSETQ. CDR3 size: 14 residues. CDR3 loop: CASSLTGKGGGYTF. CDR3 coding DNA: TGCGCCAGCAGCTTAACAGGGAAAGGGGGCGGCTACACCTTC.

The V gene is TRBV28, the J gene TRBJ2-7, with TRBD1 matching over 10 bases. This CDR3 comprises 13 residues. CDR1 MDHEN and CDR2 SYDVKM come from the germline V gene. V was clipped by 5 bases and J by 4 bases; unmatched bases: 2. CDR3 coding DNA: TGTGCCAGCAGTAGGGACAGGGGATACGAGCAGTACTTC. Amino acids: CASSRDRGYEQYF. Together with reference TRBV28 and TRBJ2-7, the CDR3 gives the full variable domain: DVKVTQSSRYLVKRTGEKVFLECVQDMDHENMFWYRQDPGLGLRLIYFSYDVKMKEKGDIPEGYSVSREKKERFSLILESASTNQTSMYLCASSRDRGYEQYFGPGTRLTVT.

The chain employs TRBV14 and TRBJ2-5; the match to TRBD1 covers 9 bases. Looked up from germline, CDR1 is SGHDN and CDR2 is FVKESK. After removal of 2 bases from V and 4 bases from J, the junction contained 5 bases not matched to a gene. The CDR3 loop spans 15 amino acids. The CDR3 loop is CASSQRTGERETQYF. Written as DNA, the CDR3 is TGTGCCAGCAGCCAACGGACAGGGGAGAGAGAGACCCAGTACTTC.

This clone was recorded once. CDR3 bases: TGTGCCAGCAGCCAACAGGGGTATTACCACGAGCAGTACTTC. Translated, it gives CASSQQGYYHEQYF. The chain combines TRBV7-8 with TRBJ2-7; 7 bases match TRBD1. J lost 5 bases, V lost 5 bases, and 9 bases had no gene match. This CDR3 is 14 amino acids long. The germline CDR1 and CDR2 sequences are SGHVS and FQNEAQ.

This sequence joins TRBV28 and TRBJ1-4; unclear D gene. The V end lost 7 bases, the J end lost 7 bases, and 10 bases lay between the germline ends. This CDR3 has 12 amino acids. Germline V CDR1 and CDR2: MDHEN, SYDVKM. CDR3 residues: CASTRGGEKLFF. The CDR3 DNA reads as TGTGCCAGCACCCGGGGAGGTGAAAAACTGTTTTTT. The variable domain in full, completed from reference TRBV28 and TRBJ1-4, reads DVKVTQSSRYLVKRTGEKVFLECVQDMDHENMFWYRQDPGLGLRLIYFSYDVKMKEKGDIPEGYSVSREKKERFSLILESASTNQTSMYLCASTRGGEKLFFGSGTQLSVL.